This TCR beta chain is drawn from a study of OX40 agonist ivuxolimab in advanced cancers. Study summary: Patients were dosed with the agonistic anti-OX40 (CD134) antibody ivuxolimab.

Study results and caveats: At doses 0.1 to 3.0 mg/kg, CD4+ and CD8+ clones expanded. Expanded clones tended on average to be more numerous among CD8+ T cells than CD4+.

Assay used: immunoSEQ multiplex PCR; TCRdb lists only in-frame clones, some missing. The repertoire holds 73,000 or so clones, with approximately 86% as singletons. Comment on this clone: What it binds is unknown.

V was clipped by 2 bases and J by 2 bases, with 9 bases between them. The germline CDR1 and CDR2 sequences are SNHLY and FYNNEI. The CDR3 totals 14 residues. The chain uses TRBV2 and TRBJ1-2, with D perhaps TRBD1 (6 bases). This receptor was identified in an adult with an advanced solid tumor such as melanoma, head and neck, liver or kidney cancer. The sample consisted of CD4+ or CD8+ T cells sorted from blood, taken in a trial of the OX40 agonist ivuxolimab. The CDR3 loop reads CASSESGQNYGYTF. CDR3 DNA: TGTGCCAGCAGTGAAAGCGGACAGAACTATGGCTACACCTTC. The full variable domain, completed using reference TRBV2 and TRBJ1-2, is EPEVTQTPSHQVTQMGQEVILRCVPISNHLYFYWYRQILGQKVEFLVSFYNNEISEKSEIFDDQFSVERPDGSNFTLKIRSTKLEDSAMYFCASSESGQNYGYTFGSGTRLTVV.